This T cell receptor (beta chain) is drawn from a study of T cells in Graves' hyperthyroidism and ophthalmopathy. This CDR3 is built from 16 residues. Between the trimmed V and J ends, which lost 2 bases and 8 bases, there was a span of 22 bases. CDR1 SGHRS and CDR2 YFSETQ come from the germline V gene. RNA transcripts yielded amplified TCR beta CDR3 regions. First-round RT-PCR of the TCR CDR3 relied on the HTBI primer set. TCRdb analysed the multiplex PCR reads with MiXCR anew, one entry per CDR3 protein. Among about 660,000 distinct CDR3 sequences listed, over 40% were seen once. V is TRBV5-1 and J is TRBJ1-2; D possibly corresponds to TRBD1 (5 bases). The origin of this receptor is an adult man with Graves' disease, either hyperthyroidism or ophthalmopathy (not recorded which). Sequencing was carried out using peripheral blood or thyroid tissue (not recorded which). DNA for the CDR3: TGCGCCAGCAGCTTACCCCGGGACCGTAACAGTGGGGGCTACACCTTC. Translated: CASSLPRDRNSGGYTF.